The 20 T cell receptor beta chains presented below share a single source sample, sequenced in a study of Graves' ophthalmopathy and Graves' hyperthyroidism. RNA transcripts yielded amplified TCR beta CDR3 regions. An opening RT-PCR round employed HTBI primers and preceded a second-round multiplex PCR. TCRdb re-analysed the multiplex PCR reads in MiXCR, keeping a single row per CDR3 protein. The table shows about 1.1 million distinct CDR3 sequences, with roughly two fifths occurring only once. Material: peripheral blood or thyroid tissue (not recorded which). These receptors came from an adult man with Graves' hyperthyroidism.

There are many counts of this clonotype. The genes are TRBV5-4 and TRBJ1-6; D not resolved. The CDR3 length is 14 residues. In germline, CDR1 is SGHNT, CDR2 YYREEE (reference sequence). The V end lost 8 bases, the J end lost 7 bases, and 16 bases lay between the germline ends. CDR3 loop: CASDKRLGNSPLHF. The DNA of the CDR3 is TGTGCCAGTGACAAGAGGTTGGGGAATTCACCCCTCCACTTT.

This chain uses TRBV12-3 or TRBV12-4 with TRBJ1-1; TRBD1 aligns across 9 bases. J lost 9 bases, V lost 5 bases, and 13 bases had no gene match. This CDR3 spans 15 amino acids. The CDR3 region is CASSLRTGAEIKAFF. The CDR3 nucleotides are TGTGCCAGCAGTCTTCGGACAGGGGCGGAAATAAAAGCTTTCTTT.

The chain joins TRBV10-3 to TRBJ1-3, with 11 bases identical to TRBD1. From germline, CDR1 is ENHRY and CDR2 SYGVKD. Trimming removed 6 bases from V and 4 bases from J; junction bases left unmatched: 8. The CDR3 is made up of 16 amino acids. The DNA for the CDR3 is TGTGCCATCAGGGGAGGACAGGGGGCCGGAGGAAACACCATATATTTT. It codes for CAIRGGQGAGGNTIYF.

This clonotype has at least ten counts. The chain couples TRBV10-3 to TRBJ2-2; D is uncertain. The CDR3 consists of 12 residues. Germline loops: CDR1 ENHRY, CDR2 SYGVKD. Trimming left V 4 bases short and J 4 bases short, with 4 bases between. The CDR3 DNA sequence: TGTGCCATCAGTGGGCTCACCGGGGAGCTGTTTTTT. Protein product: CAISGLTGELFF.

This clonotype turned up a few times. The V gene is TRBV7-8, the J gene TRBJ2-2; 9 positions agree with TRBD2. The CDR3 is made up of 18 amino acids. J was trimmed by 6 bases and V by 3 bases; bases with no gene match: 14. Germline CDR1 SGHVS, CDR2 FQNEAQ. The CDR3 is CASSFLREGLFLPGELFF. The CDR3 DNA is TGTGCCAGCAGCTTTTTGCGGGAGGGCCTTTTTCTTCCCGGGGAGCTGTTTTTT.

CDR3: CAISQGPTGNTF. CDR3 sequence (DNA): TGTGCCATCAGTCAGGGCCCCACTGGAAACACCTTC. V is TRBV10-3 and J is TRBJ1-2; the D gene is possibly TRBD1 (5 bases). The germline V and J ends were trimmed by 5 bases and 12 bases, with 16 bases remaining between them. The CDR3 is 12 amino acids. The germline V gene encodes CDR1 ENHRY and CDR2 SYGVKD.

This clonotype was observed a handful of times. The chain links TRBV7-8 to TRBJ1-4; D not resolved. The V end was cut by 5 bases, the J end by 6 bases, with 16 bases between. This CDR3 has 15 residues. Looked up from germline, CDR1 is SGHVS and CDR2 is FQNEAQ. CDR3 residues: CASSPRGSLHEKLFF. In DNA form, the CDR3 reads TGTGCCAGCAGCCCCCGGGGTAGCCTCCATGAAAAACTGTTTTTT.

CDR3 nucleotide sequence: TGTGCCAGCAGCTTACGGAGCGGTCGGGTAGCGGGGTCTTCCTACGAGCAGTACTTC. Amino acid sequence: CASSLRSGRVAGSSYEQYF. This chain uses TRBV7-2 with TRBJ2-7; TRBD2 agrees at 8 bases. The V gene's germline CDR1 is SGHTA and CDR2 FQGNSA. Trimming removed 2 bases from V and 1 base from J; junction bases left unmatched: 16. This CDR3 is 19 amino acids long.

The J gene is TRBJ2-5, the V gene TRBV12-3 or TRBV12-4; D is perhaps TRBD1 (5 bases). The CDR3 extends over 14 amino acids. Trimming removed 7 bases at V and 3 bases at J, with 15 bases between. CDR3 nucleotide sequence: TGTGCCAGCACAGGGTGGGATCTCGAAGAGACCCAGTACTTC. Encoded protein: CASTGWDLEETQYF.

The gene calls are TRBV4-1 and TRBJ2-7; TRBD2 aligns across 11 bases. Trimming removed 5 bases from V and 4 bases from J; junction bases left unmatched: 7. Per germline, CDR1 MGHRA and CDR2 YSYEKL. The CDR3 covers 15 residues. The CDR3 DNA follows: TGCGCCAGCAGCACTAGCGGGGGCCCGGCTTACGAGCAGTACTTC. Translated: CASSTSGGPAYEQYF.

This chain joins TRBV27 and TRBJ1-6, with 11 bases matching TRBD1. V was pared by 4 bases and J by 8 bases, with 1 base of the junction left unmatched. Germline V gives CDR1 MNHEY, CDR2 SMNVEV (reference sequence). The CDR3 covers 14 residues. The CDR3 here is CASSWTGGYSPLHF. The CDR3 DNA reads as TGTGCCAGCAGTTGGACAGGGGGCTATTCACCCCTCCACTTT.

The rearrangement links TRBV25-1 to TRBJ1-2; D unresolved. The germline V gene encodes CDR1 MGHDK and CDR2 SYGVNS. The length of the CDR3 is 11 residues. V was trimmed by 11 bases and J by 4 bases, leaving 11 bases between them. CDR3 protein: CARVGPYGYTF. In DNA, the CDR3 is TGTGCCCGGGTAGGGCCCTATGGCTACACCTTC.

In this sample, this clonotype turned up a few times. The chain joins TRBV4-3 to TRBJ2-2, with 7 nucleotides matching TRBD1. Losses at the gene ends were 4 bases for V and 4 bases for J; bases not matched to a gene: 9. Per germline, CDR1 LGHNA and CDR2 YSLEER. CDR3 size: 16 residues. The DNA of the CDR3 is TGCGCCAGCAGCCCTCGAGGGGGCTCGTTCACCGGGGAGCTGTTTTTT. Translation: CASSPRGGSFTGELFF.

There are many counts of this clonotype. V usage is TRBV9 and J usage is TRBJ1-1, with 7 bases matching TRBD1. The CDR3 sequence is 14 residues long. Germline CDR1 SGDLS, CDR2 YYNGEE. The trim removed 0 bases at V and 5 bases at J, leaving 4 bases unmatched. CDR3 sequence reads: CASSVEGRGTEAFF. CDR3 DNA: TGTGCCAGCAGCGTAGAGGGCAGGGGGACTGAAGCTTTCTTT.

The chain joins TRBV2 to TRBJ1-1; D possibly corresponds to TRBD1 (6 bases). The CDR3 extends over 16 amino acids. Germline CDR1 SNHLY, CDR2 FYNNEI. The V gene lost 5 bases and the J gene lost 4 bases, with 20 bases spanning the gap. CDR3: CASSWTSGGLSTEAFF. CDR3 bases: TGTGCCAGCAGTTGGACTAGTGGGGGCCTGAGCACTGAAGCTTTCTTT.

The chain employs TRBV20-1 and TRBJ2-2; 9 positions agree with TRBD2. The ends lost 2 bases at V and 6 bases at J; junction bases unmatched: 7. Germline CDR1 reads DFQATT; CDR2 reads SNEGSKA (reference sequence). The CDR3 contains 15 residues. CDR3 DNA sequence: TGCAGTGCTAGACGGGTAGCGGGAGACGCCGGGGAGCTGTTTTTT. Translated: CSARRVAGDAGELFF.

This clonotype was recorded a few times. The chain is built from TRBV13 and TRBJ1-2; D is uncertain. Germline V gives CDR1 PRHDT, CDR2 FYEKMQ (reference sequence). Trimming took 4 bases from V and 1 from J, leaving 13 bases between them. The CDR3 runs to 15 residues. CDR3 DNA: TGTGCCAGCAGCTCAATAAACAGAATTAACTATGGCTACACCTTC. It is translated as CASSSINRINYGYTF.

This clonotype was detected ten times or more. The chain joins TRBV19 to TRBJ1-1, with TRBD1 matching 9 bases. Germline CDR1 and CDR2: LNHDA and SQIVND (reference sequence). This CDR3 spans 15 amino acids. V lost 5 bases, J lost 0 bases, and 4 bases stayed unmatched. The CDR3 here is CASSYRGQMNTEAFF. In nucleotides, the CDR3 is TGTGCCAGTAGTTACAGGGGGCAGATGAACACTGAAGCTTTCTTT.

The chain has TRBV18 and TRBJ1-2, with D perhaps matching TRBD1 (6 bases). The CDR3 totals 14 residues. Germline values: CDR1 KGHSH, CDR2 LQKENI. V was cut by 2 bases and J by 6 bases, with 13 bases left in between. CDR3 bases: TGTGCCAGCTCACCAGAAACAGGGACTCATGGCTACACCTTC. Residues: CASSPETGTHGYTF.

In this sample, this clonotype turned up a few times. The CDR3 coding sequence is TGTGCCAGTAGTATTAGTGGGTCGTTGGAGACTGAAGCTTTCTTT. It yields the protein CASSISGSLETEAFF. This chain connects TRBV19 to TRBJ1-1; D call uncertain. Germline assignment: CDR1 LNHDA and CDR2 SQIVND (reference sequence). Trimming cost V 3 bases and J 5 bases, with 16 bases left between them. The CDR3 loop spans 15 amino acids.